This is a list of T cell receptor beta chains from one sample in a study of response to subunit inactivated influenza vaccine. TCRdb processed the RT-PCR reads anew with MiXCR; each CDR3 protein has one entry. The table has hundreds of thousands of distinct CDR3 sequences, about 25% seen once. The sample in question was CD4+ T cells sorted from PBMCs, obtained more than 4 days after vaccination. These receptors all stem from a middle-aged man who received an inactivated influenza vaccine. CDR3s include the opening cysteine and the closing phenylalanine or tryptophan. The D gene is left open where the match is weak. Clone size is not always given. Where it is, it says once, few, many or a class for expanded clones.

j_gene: TRBJ2-1
d_gene: TRBD2
v_gene: TRBV5-1
abundance: NA
CDR3nt: TGCGCCAGCAGAAAGGGACGGACTAGCGGATACAATGAGCAGTTCTTC
CDR3aa: CASRKGRTSGYNEQFF

j_gene: TRBJ2-1
d_gene: TRBD1
v_gene: TRBV10-3
abundance: NA
CDR3nt: TGTGCCATCAGGGAGCTCAGGGACAGCGGTTACAATGAGCAGTTCTTC
CDR3aa: CAIRELRDSGYNEQFF

j_gene: TRBJ2-5
d_gene: NA
v_gene: TRBV4-2
abundance: NA
CDR3nt: TGTGCCAGCAGCCAAGATATGGCCGGGGGAGAGACCCAGTACTTC
CDR3aa: CASSQDMAGGETQYF

j_gene: TRBJ2-1
d_gene: TRBD2
v_gene: TRBV10-3
abundance: few
CDR3nt: TGTGCCATCAGCACCGCACAGGGACTAGCGGTGCACAATGAGCAGTTCTTC
CDR3aa: CAISTAQGLAVHNEQFF

j_gene: TRBJ2-5
d_gene: NA
v_gene: TRBV11-2
abundance: few
CDR3nt: TGTGCCAGCAGCCGCCGGCAGGTGTCTGAGACCCAGTACTTC
CDR3aa: CASSRRQVSETQYF

j_gene: TRBJ2-1
d_gene: NA
v_gene: TRBV20-1
abundance: NA
CDR3nt: TGCAGTGCCCGCCGGCCTAGGGGCAATGAGCAGTTCTTC
CDR3aa: CSARRPRGNEQFF

j_gene: TRBJ2-3
d_gene: NA
v_gene: TRBV9
abundance: many
CDR3nt: TGTGCCAGCAGCGTAGAACTCCAAGATACGCAGTATTTT
CDR3aa: CASSVELQDTQYF

j_gene: TRBJ1-2
d_gene: TRBD1
v_gene: TRBV11-2
abundance: NA
CDR3nt: TGTGCCAGCAGCTTAGTGACAGGGGCCGGCTACACCTTC
CDR3aa: CASSLVTGAGYTF

j_gene: TRBJ1-2
d_gene: NA
v_gene: TRBV28
abundance: NA
CDR3nt: TGTGCCAGCAGTTTCGGGGTCTCGGATGGCTACACCTTC
CDR3aa: CASSFGVSDGYTF

j_gene: TRBJ2-3
d_gene: NA
v_gene: TRBV20-1
abundance: NA
CDR3nt: TGCAGTGCAATTCAGGGAGCGGGCCCCACAGATACGCAGTATTTT
CDR3aa: CSAIQGAGPTDTQYF

j_gene: TRBJ2-2
d_gene: NA
v_gene: TRBV9
abundance: NA
CDR3nt: TGTGCCAGCAGCGTATCTCAGGGGACGAACACCGGGGAGCTGTTTTTT
CDR3aa: CASSVSQGTNTGELFF

j_gene: TRBJ1-5
d_gene: NA
v_gene: TRBV20-1
abundance: few
CDR3nt: TGCAGTGCTAGGCTACGGGGAAATAATCAGCCCCAGCATTTT
CDR3aa: CSARLRGNNQPQHF

j_gene: TRBJ1-5
d_gene: NA
v_gene: TRBV12-3/TRBV12-4
abundance: NA
CDR3nt: TGTGCCAGCAGTTCAGAGGGGCTTGGCAATCAGCCCCAGCATTTT
CDR3aa: CASSSEGLGNQPQHF

j_gene: TRBJ2-2
d_gene: NA
v_gene: TRBV6-4
abundance: NA
CDR3nt: TGTGCCAGCAGTGAATTGTGGGGAACCGGGGAGCTGTTTTTT
CDR3aa: CASSELWGTGELFF